The 4 T cell receptor beta chains presented below share a single source sample, sequenced in a study of CD8 T cells in ankylosing spondylitis. Each CDR3 protein gets one entry after TCRdb re-called the 5' RACE reads with MiXCR. The table has 250,000 to 300,000 distinct CDR3 sequences, 15% to 25% seen once. The material sequenced was blood, either unsorted or a sorted T cell fraction (not recorded which). All receptors derive from a male donor with ankylosing spondylitis or in good health (not recorded which).

The chain's CDR3 is CASTRTGNYNEQFF. The CDR3 bases are TGTGCCTCCACCCGGACAGGAAACTACAATGAGCAGTTCTTC. The V call is TRBV10-3, the J call TRBJ2-1, with TRBD1 identical over 7 bases. V lost 11 bases to trimming and J lost 3 bases; unmatched junction nucleotides: 10. The CDR3 is 14 amino acids. Germline V lookup: CDR1 ENHRY, CDR2 SYGVKD.

The rearrangement uses TRBV20-1 and TRBJ1-4, with 11 bases identical to TRBD1. Unmatched junction bases numbered 5, after V lost 3 bases and J lost 8 bases. CDR1 and CDR2 from the germline V gene are DFQATT and SNEGSKA (reference sequence). This CDR3 is 14 amino acids long. In DNA, the CDR3 is TGCAGTGCTAGGAGGACAGGGGGCTTGGAAAAACTGTTTTTT. Residues: CSARRTGGLEKLFF.

This clonotype showed up just a few times. The chain joins TRBV2 to TRBJ1-4; the D gene is possibly TRBD1 (5 bases). In germline, CDR1 is SNHLY, CDR2 FYNNEI. Trimming took off 3 bases at V and 0 bases at J, with 14 bases between the two ends. CDR3 length equals 17 residues. The CDR3 DNA reads as TGTGCCAGCAGTGAGAGGGGACGGACTGCAACTAATGAAAAACTGTTTTTT. It yields the protein CASSERGRTATNEKLFF.

This clonotype turned up a few times. This chain joins TRBV28 and TRBJ1-2; 11 nucleotides align to TRBD1. The CDR3 covers 15 residues. The V gene end was trimmed by 5 bases and the J gene end by 6 bases; junction bases not matched to a gene: 8. Germline-derived CDR1 and CDR2 are MDHEN and SYDVKM. The CDR3 spells CASSPRTGGNDGYTF. As DNA, the CDR3 is TGTGCCAGCAGTCCCCGGACAGGGGGCAACGATGGCTACACCTTC.